The 19 T cell receptor beta chains below come from one sample, sequenced in a study of T-cell reconstitution after alpha-beta-depleted transplantation in children. During its preparation, the TCRbeta library received unique molecular identifiers. TCRdb recomputed calls from the PCR reads with MiXCR, one row per CDR3 protein. The sample records about 1,000,000 distinct CDR3 sequences, roughly 29% being singletons. Sequencing used PBMCs, mostly from graft donor cells, obtained 360 days after TCRalphabeta/CD19-depleted stem cell transplant. The receptors stem from a boy in the first two years of life who had a stem cell transplant for SCID, so the T cells may come from the graft donor.

The chain has TRBV7-2 and TRBJ2-1; 9 bases agree with TRBD2. The germline CDR1 and CDR2 sequences are SGHTA and FQGNSA. The CDR3 is 12 residues long. V gave up 5 bases and J gave up 9 bases; unmatched junction bases: 2. CDR3 residues: CASSKLAGEQFF. The CDR3 DNA reads TGTGCCAGCAGCAAACTAGCGGGTGAGCAGTTCTTC.

This clonotype was detected once. This sequence joins TRBV3-1 and TRBJ2-4; tentative D call: TRBD2 (6 bases). Germline lookup yields CDR1 LGHDT and CDR2 YNNKEL (reference sequence). The CDR3 consists of 15 residues. The ends were cut back, 1 base at V and 1 base at J, with 8 bases in the middle. CDR3 bases: TGTGCCAGCAGCCAAGGGGCGGGGGCCAAAAACATTCAGTACTTC. This codes for CASSQGAGAKNIQYF.

The chain has TRBV10-3 and TRBJ2-7, with a weak D call TRBD2 (7 bases). V was clipped by 6 bases and J by 1 base, with 19 bases between them. The germline V gene encodes CDR1 ENHRY and CDR2 SYGVKD. The CDR3 totals 16 residues. CDR3 loop: CAISVGGGGSSYEQYF. CDR3 in DNA: TGTGCCATCAGCGTGGGAGGGGGGGGTTCGTCCTACGAGCAGTACTTC.

V and J are TRBV20-1 and TRBJ2-5; TRBD1 might be the D (5 bases). Looked up from germline, CDR1 is DFQATT and CDR2 is SNEGSKA (reference sequence). Trimming removed 2 bases from V and 5 bases from J, with 12 bases in between. This CDR3 spans 13 amino acids. The CDR3 DNA reads TGCAGTGCTAGAATAGGGGCTTTTGAGACCCAGTACTTC. Protein product: CSARIGAFETQYF.

This clonotype has more than one count but fewer than ten. The genes are TRBV12-3 or TRBV12-4 and TRBJ2-7, with D possibly matching TRBD2 (5 bases). V dropped 4 bases and J dropped 4 bases, with 14 bases sitting between them. The CDR3 runs 14 residues. For the CDR3, the DNA is TGTGCCAGCAGTTCCTACTCCGGAGGTTACGAGCAGTACTTC. It is translated as CASSSYSGGYEQYF.

This clonotype turned up a few times. The rearrangement joins TRBV7-8 to TRBJ2-4; 8 bases match TRBD1. The CDR3 spans 20 residues. V was pared by 5 bases and J by 0 bases, with 18 bases of the junction left unmatched. Germline V gene lookup returns CDR1 SGHVS and CDR2 FQNEAQ. CDR3 DNA: TGTGCCAGCAGCCCCAAAGCGGACAGGGTTGATGTAGAAGCCAAAAACATTCAGTACTTC. The encoded protein is CASSPKADRVDVEAKNIQYF.

This clonotype was recorded a few times. V gene TRBV20-1 combines with J gene TRBJ2-2, with 10 bases lining up with TRBD2. The ends lost 6 bases at V and 4 bases at J; junction bases unmatched: 8. Germline values: CDR1 DFQATT, CDR2 SNEGSKA (reference sequence). There are 15 residues in the CDR3. For the CDR3, the DNA is TGCAGTGCCGTGGGAGCGGGGGGGCTCACCGGGGAGCTGTTTTTT. Its translation is CSAVGAGGLTGELFF.

The rearrangement joins TRBV10-3 to TRBJ2-6; maybe TRBD2 (6 bases). Trimming shortened V by 8 bases and J by 3 bases, and 17 bases separated the two germline ends. CDR3 length: 16 amino acids. The germline CDR1 and CDR2 sequences are ENHRY and SYGVKD. CDR3 amino acids: CAIGNDWGGGANVLTF. The CDR3 DNA reads TGTGCCATCGGAAACGACTGGGGAGGTGGGGCCAACGTCCTGACTTTC.

The chain has TRBV12-3 or TRBV12-4 and TRBJ2-7; maybe TRBD1 (6 bases). The CDR3 runs 13 residues. V shed 9 bases and J shed 2 bases, with 14 bases lying between them. CDR3 protein: CASMGTSTYEQYF. DNA for the CDR3: TGTGCCAGTATGGGGACATCAACCTACGAGCAGTACTTC.

The J gene is TRBJ2-2, the V gene TRBV6-1; no reliable D call. The CDR3 spans 13 residues. V dropped 8 bases and J dropped 0 bases, with 7 bases sitting between them. CDR1 and CDR2 (germline): MNHNS, SASEGT. The CDR3 DNA follows: TGTGCCAGCCACCGGGCGAACACCGGGGAGCTGTTTTTT. Amino acid sequence: CASHRANTGELFF.

This clonotype was counted only a few times. The CDR3 nucleotides read TGCGCCAGCAGCTCCAAGGGACTAGCGGGGCTCACAGATACGCAGTATTTT. It is translated as CASSSKGLAGLTDTQYF. This chain links TRBV5-1 with TRBJ2-3; TRBD2 matches at 13 bases. After removal of 3 bases from V and 2 bases from J, the junction contained 6 bases not matched to a gene. Germline V CDR1 and CDR2: SGHRS, YFSETQ. This CDR3 has 17 amino acids.

The sample holds a few counts of this clonotype. This sequence joins TRBV30 and TRBJ2-5; 11 nucleotides align to TRBD2. V gave up 3 bases and J gave up 0 bases; unmatched junction bases: 6. Looked up from germline, CDR1 is GTSNPN and CDR2 is SVGIG (reference sequence). This CDR3 comprises 16 residues. The CDR3 nucleotides are TGTGCCTGGAGACTAGCGGGGGCGTTGTACCAAGAGACCCAGTACTTC. This translates into CAWRLAGALYQETQYF.

The chain is built from TRBV15 and TRBJ2-7; D perhaps matches TRBD1 (6 bases). This CDR3 spans 13 amino acids. Germline CDR1 and CDR2: LNHNV and YYDKDF (reference sequence). V was clipped by 2 bases and J by 6 bases, with 11 bases between them. This chain's CDR3 is CATSRTGYSEQYF. CDR3 DNA sequence: TGTGCCACCAGCAGAACAGGGTACAGCGAGCAGTACTTC.

This clonotype was seen at least ten times. The chain recombines TRBV5-1 with TRBJ2-2; a possible D gene is TRBD2 (6 bases). The V end was cut by 6 bases, the J end by 6 bases, with 21 bases between. The CDR3 consists of 16 residues. Germline loops: CDR1 SGHRS, CDR2 YFSETQ. DNA for the CDR3: TGCGCCAGCAAAATTACAGAACGTGGCGGGGCCGGGGAGCTGTTTTTT. Its protein product is CASKITERGGAGELFF.

The chain has TRBV12-3 or TRBV12-4 and TRBJ1-2; D not resolved. With 3 bases removed from V and 0 bases from J, the gap between germline ends came to 11 bases. There are 15 residues in the CDR3. The CDR3 DNA reads as TGTGCCAGCAGTTTTGATGGGGTAACTAACTATGGCTACACCTTC. Its translation is CASSFDGVTNYGYTF.

This clonotype was picked up a small number of times. V and J are TRBV20-1 and TRBJ2-2; 10 bases are a match to TRBD1. The V and J ends lost 3 bases and 9 bases, in that order; junction bases with no gene match: 10. Per the germline V gene, CDR1 is DFQATT and CDR2 is SNEGSKA (reference sequence). The length of the CDR3 is 15 residues. CDR3 amino acids: CSARLPGQGSRELFF. The CDR3 nucleotides are TGCAGTGCTAGGCTACCGGGACAGGGGTCCCGGGAGCTGTTTTTT.

V gene TRBV13 combines with J gene TRBJ1-4; D not certain. CDR3 length: 16 amino acids. Trimming removed 5 bases from V and 2 bases from J, with 15 bases in between. The germline CDR1 and CDR2 sequences are PRHDT and FYEKMQ (reference sequence). In nucleotides, the CDR3 is TGTGCCAGCAGCGCAAGTAGCGGGGATACTAATGAAAAACTGTTTTTT. This translates into CASSASSGDTNEKLFF.

This chain uses TRBV2 with TRBJ1-1; no firm D call. This CDR3 is built from 13 residues. The V end was cut by 1 base, the J end by 9 bases, with 12 bases between. The germline V gene has CDR1 SNHLY and CDR2 FYNNEI. The CDR3 DNA reads as TGTGCCAGCAGTGAAGATGTTGGGAGAAAAGCTTTCTTT. Translated: CASSEDVGRKAFF.

The gene calls are TRBV5-1 and TRBJ2-3; 9 bases fit TRBD2. The CDR3 consists of 16 residues. From germline, CDR1 is SGHRS and CDR2 YFSETQ. J lost 6 bases, V lost 4 bases, and 12 bases had no gene match. CDR3 nucleotides: TGCGCCAGCAGCCTGTCGTTAGCGGGGGTTTTCGATACGCAGTATTTT. It yields the protein CASSLSLAGVFDTQYF.